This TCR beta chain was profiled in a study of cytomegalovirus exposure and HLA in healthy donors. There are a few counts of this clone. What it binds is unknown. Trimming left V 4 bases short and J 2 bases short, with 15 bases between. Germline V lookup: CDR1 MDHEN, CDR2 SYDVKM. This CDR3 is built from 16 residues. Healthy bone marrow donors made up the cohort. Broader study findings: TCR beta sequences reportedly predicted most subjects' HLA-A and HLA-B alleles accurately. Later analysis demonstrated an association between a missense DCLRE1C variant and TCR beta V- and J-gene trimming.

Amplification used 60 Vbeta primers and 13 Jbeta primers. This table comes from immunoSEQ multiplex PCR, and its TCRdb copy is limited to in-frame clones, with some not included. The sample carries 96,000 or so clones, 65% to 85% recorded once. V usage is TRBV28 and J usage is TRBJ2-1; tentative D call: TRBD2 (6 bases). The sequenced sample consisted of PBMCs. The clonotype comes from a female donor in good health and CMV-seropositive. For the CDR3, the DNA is TGTGCCAGCAGTTCTCACGGGGGAGGAGCCTACAATGAGCAGTTCTTC. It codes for CASSSHGGGAYNEQFF.